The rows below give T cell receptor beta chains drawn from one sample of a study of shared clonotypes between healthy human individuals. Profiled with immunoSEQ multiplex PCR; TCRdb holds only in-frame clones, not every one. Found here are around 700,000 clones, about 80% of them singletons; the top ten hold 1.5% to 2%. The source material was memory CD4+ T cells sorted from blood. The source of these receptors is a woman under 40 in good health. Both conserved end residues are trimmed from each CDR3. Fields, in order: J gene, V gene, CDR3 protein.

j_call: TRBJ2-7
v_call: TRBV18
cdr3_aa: ASSPPKGTRLGHYEQY

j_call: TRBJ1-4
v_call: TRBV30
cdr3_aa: AWSPSGRSAEKLF

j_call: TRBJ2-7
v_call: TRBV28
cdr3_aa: ASSSVLDSYEQY

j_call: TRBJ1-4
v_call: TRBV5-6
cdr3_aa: ASSRRGGSEKLF

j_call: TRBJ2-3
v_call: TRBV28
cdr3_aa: ASRAQGADTQY

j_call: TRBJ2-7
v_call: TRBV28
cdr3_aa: ASCYLDGSYEQY

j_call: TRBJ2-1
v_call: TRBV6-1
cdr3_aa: ASRTSGNYNEQF

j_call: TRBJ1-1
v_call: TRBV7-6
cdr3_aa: ASSPDRESKAF

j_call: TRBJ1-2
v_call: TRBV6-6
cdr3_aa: ASSPTGDYGYT

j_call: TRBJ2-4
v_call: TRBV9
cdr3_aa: ASSVGTSGPKNIQY

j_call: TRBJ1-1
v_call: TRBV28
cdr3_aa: ATTRVLNTEAF

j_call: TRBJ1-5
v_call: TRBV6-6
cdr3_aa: ASSYTQGEHQPQH

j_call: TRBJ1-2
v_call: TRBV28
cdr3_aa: ASGGQPRDGYT

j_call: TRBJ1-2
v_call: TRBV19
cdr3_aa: ASSTIGTANYGYT

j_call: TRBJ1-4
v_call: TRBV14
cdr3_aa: ASSPGTATNEKLF

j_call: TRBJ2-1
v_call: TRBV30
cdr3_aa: AWILYAGGPNEQF

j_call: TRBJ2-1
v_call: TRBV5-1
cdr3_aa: ASRGGTSGTMDEQF

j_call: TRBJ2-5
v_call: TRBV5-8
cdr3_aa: ASSWGQGAATQY

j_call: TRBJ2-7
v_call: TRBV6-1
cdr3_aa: ASSRGQSRVGEQY

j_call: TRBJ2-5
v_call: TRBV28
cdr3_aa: ASSRDRVMETQY

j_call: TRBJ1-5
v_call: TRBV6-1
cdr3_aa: ASSETVNSNQPQH

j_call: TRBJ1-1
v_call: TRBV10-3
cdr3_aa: AISAAGQNTEAF

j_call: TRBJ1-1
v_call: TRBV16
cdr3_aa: ASSQRQGLTEAF

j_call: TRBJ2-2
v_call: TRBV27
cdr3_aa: ASSLRLAGRELF

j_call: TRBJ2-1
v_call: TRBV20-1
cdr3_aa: SAVATSEQF

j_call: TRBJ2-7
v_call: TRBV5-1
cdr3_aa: ASSLGQVKLDEQY

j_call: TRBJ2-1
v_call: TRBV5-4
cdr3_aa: ASNFGGPNTPNEQF

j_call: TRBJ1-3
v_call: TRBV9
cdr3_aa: ASSPASGAGQNTIY

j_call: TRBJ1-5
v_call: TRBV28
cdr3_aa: ASSPLPEGLTKNQPQH